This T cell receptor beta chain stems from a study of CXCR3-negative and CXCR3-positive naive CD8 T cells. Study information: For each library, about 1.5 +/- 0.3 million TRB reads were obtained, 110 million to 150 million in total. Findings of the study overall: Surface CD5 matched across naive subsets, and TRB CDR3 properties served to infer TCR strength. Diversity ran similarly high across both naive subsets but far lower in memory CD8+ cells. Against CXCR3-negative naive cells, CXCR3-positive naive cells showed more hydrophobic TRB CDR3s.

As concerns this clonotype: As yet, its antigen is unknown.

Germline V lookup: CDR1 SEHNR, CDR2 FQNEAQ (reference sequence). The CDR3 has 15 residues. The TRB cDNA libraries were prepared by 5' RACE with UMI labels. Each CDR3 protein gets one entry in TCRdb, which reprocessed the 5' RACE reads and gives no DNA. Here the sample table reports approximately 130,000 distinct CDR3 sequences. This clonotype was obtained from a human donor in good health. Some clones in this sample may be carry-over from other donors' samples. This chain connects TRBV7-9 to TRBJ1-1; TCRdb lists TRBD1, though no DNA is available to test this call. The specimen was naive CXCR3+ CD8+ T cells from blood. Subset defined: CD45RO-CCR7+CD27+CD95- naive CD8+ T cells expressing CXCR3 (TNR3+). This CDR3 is CASSLRTGGDTEAFF.